What follows describes a single TCR beta chain. The antigen remains undetermined. The record originates from a study of human thymus T cells. Study conclusions and caveats: Thymic and blood repertoires appeared to display a bias in their usage of V and J genes. Unrelated individuals had highly overlapping thymic repertoires, as reported in related research.

Measured with immunoSEQ multiplex PCR; TCRdb has only the in-frame clones, and not every one. The profile shows 120,000 or so clones, around 94% of them singletons. In corrective heart surgery, resections were taken, and these provided the thymus tissue. Corrective surgery for congenital heart defects was being performed on the healthy Finnish infants who served as donors. In germline, CDR1 is LNHNV, CDR2 YYDKDF (reference sequence). Trimming removed 0 bases from V and 3 bases from J, with 12 bases in between. CDR3 size: 15 residues. Sequenced input: thymus tissue. The chain links TRBV15 to TRBJ2-7; D is tentatively TRBD1 or TRBD2 (6 bases each). The clonotype originates from a boy in the first two years of life with a congenital heart defect but otherwise immunologically healthy. The CDR3 loop reads CATSRDIGGLYEQYF. The CDR3 coding sequence is TGTGCCACCAGCAGAGATATTGGGGGGCTCTACGAGCAGTACTTC.